The 8 T cell receptor beta chains reported below all come from one sample, sequenced in a study of immune heterogeneity within non-small cell lung tumors. Bulk tumor genomic DNA constituted the template, at around 590 ng per sample. Primary tumors were biopsied several times each, far apart, intraoperatively. The study enrolled patients with untreated, newly diagnosed non-small cell lung cancer who underwent curative surgery. Multiplex PCR amplified TCR beta CDR3 with 32 V and 13 J primers. TCRdb analysed the multiplex PCR reads with MiXCR anew, one entry per CDR3 protein. The sample records 2,500 to 3,500 distinct CDR3 sequences, about a quarter being singletons. Sample: lung tumor tissue. These receptors came from a female donor with non-small cell lung cancer.

This clonotype appeared a few times. Relative to the germline gene, one junction end is altered; a read error may explain this. This chain uses TRBV6-1 with TRBJ1-5, with 9 positions matching TRBD1. The CDR3 is 16 amino acids. The germline gives CDR1 MNHNS, CDR2 SASEGT. The CDR3 here is CASSATGGEGNQPQHF. In DNA form, the CDR3 reads TGTGCTAGCAGTGCTACAGGGGGCGAGGGCAATCAGCCCCAGCATTTT.

This chain joins TRBV5-1 and TRBJ2-5; a possible D gene is TRBD1 (5 bases). This CDR3 contains 13 residues. The germline V and J ends were trimmed by 0 bases and 7 bases, with 10 bases remaining between them. Germline V gene data show CDR1 as SGHRS and CDR2 as YFSETQ. The CDR3 nucleotides read TGCGCCAGCAGCTTGGGACAGAGAGGGACCCAGTACTTC. Its translation: CASSLGQRGTQYF.

This clonotype was recorded a few times. This chain joins TRBV30 and TRBJ2-7; a weak D match, TRBD2 (7 bases). Germline lookup yields CDR1 GTSNPN and CDR2 SVGIG (reference sequence). The V end was cut by 1 base, the J end by 3 bases, with 10 bases between. This CDR3 region has 13 residues. The CDR3 here is CAWSGGGGYEQYF. For the CDR3, the DNA is TGTGCCTGGAGTGGGGGAGGGGGCTACGAGCAGTACTTC.

This clonotype is labeled as medium-sized. The chain couples TRBV5-1 to TRBJ2-3; 10 nucleotides match TRBD2. V gave up 3 bases and J gave up 3 bases; unmatched junction bases: 1. The CDR3 is 14 amino acids. CDR1 is SGHRS, CDR2 YFSETQ, per germline. In nucleotides, the CDR3 is TGCGCCAGCAGCTCTAGCGGGAGAACAGATACGCAGTATTTT. The encoded protein is CASSSSGRTDTQYF.

This clonotype qualifies as large. The V and J genes are TRBV4-1 and TRBJ2-7, with D unclear. Trimming took 1 base from V and 0 from J, leaving 10 bases between them. The CDR3 length is 15 residues. Germline V gene lookup returns CDR1 MGHRA and CDR2 YSYEKL. The CDR3 DNA sequence: TGCGCCAGCAGCCAAGGAGGCGGCAGCTCCTACGAGCAGTACTTC. Translating it yields CASSQGGGSSYEQYF.

This clonotype is deemed medium-sized. The rearrangement uses TRBV28 and TRBJ2-7; a possible D gene is TRBD1 (6 bases). Germline V gene data show CDR1 as MDHEN and CDR2 as SYDVKM. V dropped 7 bases and J dropped 3 bases, with 16 bases sitting between them. The CDR3 runs 14 residues. CDR3 coding DNA: TGTGCCAGCAACCCCCGGGACATTCGCTACGAGCAGTACTTC. Protein: CASNPRDIRYEQYF.

This clonotype was detected only a few times. This chain connects TRBV28 to TRBJ1-1; D uncertain. The CDR3 runs 13 residues. Germline CDR1 reads MDHEN; CDR2 reads SYDVKM. The germline V and J ends were trimmed by 6 bases and 3 bases, with 11 bases remaining between them. CDR3 loop: CASSARWDTEAFF. The CDR3 DNA reads TGTGCCAGCAGCGCCCGGTGGGACACTGAAGCTTTCTTT.

The V call is TRBV20-1, the J call TRBJ1-5; D is uncertain. Germline assignment: CDR1 DFQATT and CDR2 SNEGSKA (reference sequence). This CDR3 contains 15 residues. V was pared by 4 bases and J by 7 bases, with 20 bases between. The CDR3 reads CSATVDAYSGQPQHF. The DNA for the CDR3 is TGCAGTGCTACTGTTGACGCGTACAGCGGGCAGCCCCAGCATTTT.